A few counts support the clone carrying this T cell receptor (beta chain). Antigen unknown. The sample originates from a study of T-cell memory formation after mild COVID-19. Overall study findings and caveats: Clones which contracted sat mainly in CM and EM if CD4+, and in EMRA if CD8+.

Germline CDR1 reads DFQATT; CDR2 reads SNEGSKA (reference sequence). The V and J ends lost 3 bases and 4 bases, in that order; junction bases with no gene match: 5. The CDR3 sequence is 14 residues long. Using its own MiXCR run on the 5' RACE reads, TCRdb lists one record per CDR3 protein. The sample consists of about 210,000 distinct CDR3 sequences, 27% of them appearing once. The sequence derives from an adult woman who had mild COVID-19 (a few samples of this study predate the infection). Cell type and time point are not known. Sequences were obtained from PBMCs or a T cell subset sorted from them (not recorded which). The chain couples TRBV20-1 to TRBJ2-3; 9 nucleotides line up with TRBD2. In DNA, the CDR3 is TGCAGTGCTAGTGCGGGAGGGCCTGCAGATACGCAGTATTTT. It codes for CSASAGGPADTQYF.